Presented here are 25 T cell receptor beta chains from one specimen sequenced in a study of CD8+ T cells in alopecia areata. RNA extraction was followed by reverse transcription into cDNA, which acted as the sequencing template. Data came from immunoSEQ multiplex PCR; TCRdb stores just in-frame clones and leaves some out. This sample has about 200,000 clones, with more than 45% found just once. Here the sequenced sample was CD4+ T cells sorted from blood, taken at week 0. Source of these receptors: a human donor with alopecia areata.

On this clone itself: Within the sample, other DNA sequences also encode this same CDR3. The chain uses TRBV5-1 and TRBJ2-6; TRBD2 matches 12 bases. CDR3 length equals 19 residues. The germline gives CDR1 SGHRS, CDR2 YFSETQ. V gave up 2 bases and J gave up 0 bases; unmatched junction bases: 6. The CDR3 region has the DNA TGCGCCAGCAGCTTACTAGCGGGAGGACCAAGCTCTGGGGCCAACGTCCTGACTTTC. This gives the protein CASSLLAGGPSSGANVLTF. The entire variable domain, with the rest obtained from reference TRBV5-1 and TRBJ2-6, is as follows: KAGVTQTPRYLIKTRGQQVTLSCSPISGHRSVSWYQQTPGQGLQFLFEYFSETQRNKGNFPGRFSGRQFSNSRSEMNVSTLELGDSALYLCASSLLAGGPSSGANVLTFGAGSRLTVL.

V and J are TRBV5-1 and TRBJ2-5; D might be TRBD2 (6 bases). The CDR3 runs to 15 residues. Germline assignment: CDR1 SGHRS and CDR2 YFSETQ. The ends were cut back, 4 bases at V and 1 base at J, with 14 bases in the middle. The CDR3 loop reads CASSPGSSGQETQYF. The DNA for the CDR3 is TGCGCCAGCAGCCCCGGCAGTAGCGGCCAAGAGACCCAGTACTTC.

This clone was observed once. The genes are TRBV9 and TRBJ2-6; D uncertain. Germline assignment: CDR1 SGDLS and CDR2 YYNGEE. The CDR3 sequence is 17 residues long. Trimming pared 0 bases from V and 0 bases from J, leaving 10 bases between. CDR3 in DNA: TGTGCCAGCAGCGTAGGGGCTTACAGCTCTGGGGCCAACGTCCTGACTTTC. Translating gives CASSVGAYSSGANVLTF.

The chain employs TRBV29-1 and TRBJ2-7, with TRBD1 identical over 9 bases. The ends lost 7 bases at V and 2 bases at J; junction bases unmatched: 6. The germline V gene encodes CDR1 SQVTM and CDR2 ANQGSEA. The CDR3 extends over 13 amino acids. The CDR3 DNA sequence: TGCAGCGCCCAGCGGGACAGGGCCTACGAGCAGTACTTC. Translated, it gives CSAQRDRAYEQYF.

There are a few counts of this clone. V is TRBV6-5 and J is TRBJ1-2; D might be TRBD1 (5 bases). Germline lookup yields CDR1 MNHEY and CDR2 SVGAGI. Trimming left V 5 bases short and J 2 bases short, with 9 bases between. This CDR3 is 13 amino acids long. The CDR3 DNA follows: TGTGCCAGCAGTCGAGCAGGGAACTATGGCTACACCTTC. Amino acids: CASSRAGNYGYTF.

The table lists this clone with a count of one. The chain has TRBV7-9 and TRBJ2-3, with TRBD2 identical over 9 bases. Germline-derived CDR1 and CDR2 are SEHNR and FQNEAQ (reference sequence). The CDR3 has 15 residues. J gave up 4 bases and V 1 base, and 3 bases lay outside the gene matches. The CDR3 coding sequence is TGTGCCAGCAGCTTAGGCGGGGGGGCCCCAGATACGCAGTATTTT. Translation: CASSLGGGAPDTQYF.

The V call is TRBV5-1, the J call TRBJ2-2, with 11 positions matching TRBD2. In germline, CDR1 is SGHRS, CDR2 YFSETQ. V dropped 4 bases and J dropped 2; count of bases not matched to a gene: 4. This CDR3 is 16 amino acids long. CDR3 coding DNA: TGCGCCAGCAGCCCCGGGACTAGCGGAAACACCGGGGAGCTGTTTTTT. Protein sequence: CASSPGTSGNTGELFF.

V usage is TRBV6-5 and J usage is TRBJ2-3; D ambiguous. CDR3 length: 15 residues. Trimming removed 6 bases from V and 2 bases from J, with 15 bases in between. Germline CDR1 reads MNHEY; CDR2 reads SVGAGI. In DNA form, the CDR3 reads TGTGCCAGCAGCGCCGGTCAGCTCTACACAGATACGCAGTATTTT. This sequence encodes CASSAGQLYTDTQYF.

The chain carries TRBV14 and TRBJ1-2, with 7 bases matching TRBD1. The CDR3 consists of 14 residues. Germline V gene data show CDR1 as SGHDN and CDR2 as FVKESK. The V segment lost 5 bases and the J segment 4 bases; nucleotides outside the gene matches: 7. The CDR3 bases are TGTGCCAGCAGCGGTACAGGGGTGGCCTATGGCTACACCTTC. It translates to CASSGTGVAYGYTF. The full variable domain, rest sourced from reference TRBV14 and TRBJ1-2, is EAGVTQFPSHSVIEKGQTVTLRCDPISGHDNLYWYRRVMGKEIKFLLHFVKESKQDESGMPNNRFLAERTGGTYSTLKVQPAELEDSGVYFCASSGTGVAYGYTFGSGTRLTVV.

This clone has ten or more counts. This chain connects TRBV2 to TRBJ1-5; D not resolved. From germline, CDR1 is SNHLY and CDR2 FYNNEI. The length of the CDR3 is 13 residues. The V gene lost 5 bases and the J gene lost 2 bases, with 7 bases spanning the gap. CDR3 in DNA: TGTGCCAGCAGTAGGGCAGGCAATCAGCCCCAGCATTTT. Translated, it gives CASSRAGNQPQHF.

To note about this clone: Germline and junction disagree at one end, which may indicate a read error. V gene TRBV29-1 combines with J gene TRBJ2-1; D may be TRBD1 (6 bases). Germline V gives CDR1 SQVTM, CDR2 ANQGSEA. This CDR3 contains 15 residues. CDR3 sequence: CSVEGRQGTYNEQFF. Written as DNA, the CDR3 is TGCAGCGTCGAAGGTCGGCAGGGGACCTACAATGAGCAGTTCTTC.

The chain uses TRBV19 and TRBJ2-1, with 12 bases lining up with TRBD2. There are 12 residues in the CDR3. The ends lost 8 bases at V and 11 bases at J; junction bases unmatched: 4. The germline CDR1 and CDR2 sequences are LNHDA and SQIVND (reference sequence). The DNA of the CDR3 is TGTGCCAGTTGCGGACTAGCGGGAAAGCAGTTCTTC. This sequence encodes CASCGLAGKQFF.

The genes are TRBV29-1 and TRBJ2-7, with 12 bases fitting TRBD1. This CDR3 is 13 amino acids long. The germline V gene encodes CDR1 SQVTM and CDR2 ANQGSEA. V shed 5 bases and J 6 bases; nucleotides not matched to a gene: 5. As DNA, the CDR3 is TGCAGCGTTTTCGGGACAGGGGGCACCGAGCAGTACTTC. It codes for CSVFGTGGTEQYF.

The chain carries TRBV5-1 and TRBJ1-1; 7 bases align to TRBD1. The CDR3 extends over 13 amino acids. The germline V gene has CDR1 SGHRS and CDR2 YFSETQ. The V segment lost 3 bases and the J segment 4 bases; nucleotides outside the gene matches: 3. The CDR3 region is CASSSGGGTEAFF. The CDR3 nucleotides are TGCGCCAGCAGCTCAGGGGGTGGCACTGAAGCTTTCTTT.

A note on this clone: Other DNA sequences from this sample encode an identical CDR3 as well. The V gene is TRBV7-8, the J gene TRBJ2-5; possibly TRBD2 for D (6 bases). The CDR3 contains 14 residues. V was shortened by 5 bases and J by 2 bases, with 12 bases between the two germline ends. The germline CDR1 and CDR2 sequences are SGHVS and FQNEAQ. CDR3 amino acids: CASSPRDSQETQYF. CDR3 bases: TGTGCCAGCAGCCCACGGGACTCTCAAGAGACCCAGTACTTC.

The V gene is TRBV29-1, the J gene TRBJ1-3, with D unclear. CDR3 length: 11 amino acids. V was clipped by 3 bases and J by 9 bases, with 9 bases between them. CDR1 SQVTM and CDR2 ANQGSEA come from the germline V gene. CDR3 loop: CSVELAGTIYF. The CDR3 DNA is TGCAGCGTTGAGTTGGCGGGCACCATATATTTT.

This chain connects TRBV6-6 to TRBJ2-7; TRBD1 might be the D (6 bases). Germline lookup yields CDR1 MNHNY and CDR2 SVGAGI (reference sequence). This CDR3 is 14 amino acids long. With 2 bases removed from V and 4 bases from J, the gap between germline ends came to 12 bases. The CDR3 sequence: CASSYGSRGYEQYF. Here the CDR3 DNA reads TGTGCCAGCAGTTACGGCAGCAGGGGTTACGAGCAGTACTTC.

The rearrangement uses TRBV29-1 and TRBJ1-2; weak D call: TRBD1 (5 bases). The CDR3 sequence is 13 residues long. Germline V gene data show CDR1 as SQVTM and CDR2 as ANQGSEA. The V and J ends lost 3 bases and 6 bases respectively, with 14 bases between them. The CDR3 DNA reads as TGCAGCGTTGACAGGGATTCGATCGATGGCTACACCTTC. Translated, it gives CSVDRDSIDGYTF.

This clone was detected a few times. The rearrangement links TRBV6-5 to TRBJ2-7; D gene unclear. From germline, CDR1 is MNHEY and CDR2 SVGAGI. Trimming pared 4 bases from V and 0 bases from J, leaving 10 bases between. The CDR3 has 14 residues. The DNA for the CDR3 is TGTGCCAGCAGTTTGGACCTAAGCTCCTACGAGCAGTACTTC. Translation: CASSLDLSSYEQYF.

The V and J genes are TRBV6-6 and TRBJ2-7; 9 bases line up with TRBD1. The CDR3 runs 13 residues. V lost 10 bases and J lost 3; bases outside the gene matches: 7. From germline, CDR1 is MNHNY and CDR2 SVGAGI (reference sequence). As DNA, the CDR3 is TGTGCCACCCGTAGGGACAGGGTCTACGAGCAGTACTTC. As protein: CATRRDRVYEQYF.

This clone was observed a few times. The same CDR3 can be traced to other DNA sequences in this sample. V and J are TRBV7-2 and TRBJ1-5; 8 nucleotides align to TRBD1. V was clipped by 5 bases and J by 5 bases; unmatched bases: 5. The CDR3 length is 14 residues. Germline CDR1 reads SGHTA; CDR2 reads FQGNSA. CDR3 sequence (DNA): TGTGCCAGCAGCCCCGGACAGGGATATCAGCCCCAGCATTTT. Its translation: CASSPGQGYQPQHF.

The chain is built from TRBV30 and TRBJ1-2; D is possibly TRBD1 (6 bases). The CDR3 sequence is 15 residues long. Germline lookup yields CDR1 GTSNPN and CDR2 SVGIG (reference sequence). The ends were cut back, 3 bases at V and 4 bases at J, with 18 bases in the middle. The DNA for the CDR3 is TGTGCCTGGAGCCGTCCACAGGGCCGAGTCTATGGCTACACCTTC. Protein sequence: CAWSRPQGRVYGYTF.

The chain carries TRBV19 and TRBJ2-1, with D possibly matching TRBD2 (6 bases). The germline gives CDR1 LNHDA, CDR2 SQIVND (reference sequence). This CDR3 is built from 18 residues. V shed 3 bases and J shed 8 bases, with 26 bases lying between them. DNA of the CDR3: TGTGCCAGTAGTATGGTCTTCCGGTGGGGGGAGTTTAACGATGAGCAGTTCTTC. Amino acid sequence: CASSMVFRWGEFNDEQFF.

A single count supports this clone. This rearrangement joins TRBV30 to TRBJ1-1; D is possibly TRBD1 (6 bases). The germline V gene has CDR1 GTSNPN and CDR2 SVGIG (reference sequence). V was pared by 5 bases and J by 1 base, with 11 bases between. The CDR3 length is 13 residues. The CDR3 bases are TGTGCCTGGGATCAACAGGGGAACACTGAAGCTTTCTTT. Residues: CAWDQQGNTEAFF.

This clone was seen only a few times. V is TRBV30 and J is TRBJ2-3; D is possibly TRBD2 (5 bases). This CDR3 has 12 amino acids. Germline V gene lookup returns CDR1 GTSNPN and CDR2 SVGIG (reference sequence). Trimming removed 8 bases from V and 8 bases from J, with 17 bases in between. The CDR3 DNA sequence: TGTGCCCAGTCCCAAGAGGCGGGTACGCAGTATTTT. Translation gives CAQSQEAGTQYF.